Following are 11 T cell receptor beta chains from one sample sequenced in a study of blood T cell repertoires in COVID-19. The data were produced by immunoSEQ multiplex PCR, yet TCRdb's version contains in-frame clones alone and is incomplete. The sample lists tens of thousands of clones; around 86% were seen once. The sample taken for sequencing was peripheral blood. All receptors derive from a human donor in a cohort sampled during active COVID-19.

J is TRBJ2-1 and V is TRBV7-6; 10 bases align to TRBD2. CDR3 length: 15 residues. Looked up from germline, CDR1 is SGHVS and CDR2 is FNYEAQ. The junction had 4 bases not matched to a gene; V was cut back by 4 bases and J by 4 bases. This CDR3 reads CASSYSGGPYNEQFF. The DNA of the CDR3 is TGTGCCAGCAGCTATAGCGGGGGGCCATACAATGAGCAGTTCTTC.

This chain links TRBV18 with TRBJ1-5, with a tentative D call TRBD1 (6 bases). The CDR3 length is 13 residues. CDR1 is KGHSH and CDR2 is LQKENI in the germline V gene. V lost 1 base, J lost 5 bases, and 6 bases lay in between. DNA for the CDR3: TGTGCCAGCTCACCACGACAGGATCAGCCCCAGCATTTT. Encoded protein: CASSPRQDQPQHF.

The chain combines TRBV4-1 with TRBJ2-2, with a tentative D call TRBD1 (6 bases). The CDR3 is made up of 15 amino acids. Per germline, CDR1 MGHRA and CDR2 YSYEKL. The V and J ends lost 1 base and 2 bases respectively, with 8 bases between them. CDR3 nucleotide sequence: TGCGCCAGCAGCCAAGGACAGGCAAACACCGGGGAGCTGTTTTTT. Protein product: CASSQGQANTGELFF.

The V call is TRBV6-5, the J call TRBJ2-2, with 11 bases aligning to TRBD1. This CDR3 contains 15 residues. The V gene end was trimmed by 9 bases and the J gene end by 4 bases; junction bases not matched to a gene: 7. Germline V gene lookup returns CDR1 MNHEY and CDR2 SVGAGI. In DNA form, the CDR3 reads TGTGCCAGTAGGACAGGGGGCGCGGGCACCGGGGAGCTGTTTTTT. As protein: CASRTGGAGTGELFF.

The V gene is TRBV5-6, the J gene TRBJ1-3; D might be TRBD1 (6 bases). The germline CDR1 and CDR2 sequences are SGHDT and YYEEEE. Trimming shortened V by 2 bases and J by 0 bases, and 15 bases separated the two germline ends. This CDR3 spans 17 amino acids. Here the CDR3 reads CASSFQGPTTSGNTIYF. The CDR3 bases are TGTGCCAGCAGCTTCCAGGGGCCGACCACCTCTGGAAACACCATATATTTT.

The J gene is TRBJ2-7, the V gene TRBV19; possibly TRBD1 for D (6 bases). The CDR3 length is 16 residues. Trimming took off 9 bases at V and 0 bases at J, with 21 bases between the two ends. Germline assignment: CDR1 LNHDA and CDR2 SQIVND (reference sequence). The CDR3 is CASATPQGPSSYEQYF. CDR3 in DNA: TGTGCCAGCGCCACCCCACAGGGACCAAGCTCCTACGAGCAGTACTTC. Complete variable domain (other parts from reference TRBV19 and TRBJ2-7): DGGITQSPKYLFRKEGQNVTLSCEQNLNHDAMYWYRQDPGQGLRLIYYSQIVNDFQKGDIAEGYSVSREKKESFPLTVTSAQKNPTAFYLCASATPQGPSSYEQYFGPGTRLTVT.

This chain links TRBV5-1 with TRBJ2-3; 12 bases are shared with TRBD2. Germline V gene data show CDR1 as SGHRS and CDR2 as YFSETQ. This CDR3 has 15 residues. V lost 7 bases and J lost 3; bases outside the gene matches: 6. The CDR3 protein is CASSSGGAGTDTQYF. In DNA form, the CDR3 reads TGCGCCAGCTCTAGCGGGGGGGCCGGGACAGATACGCAGTATTTT.

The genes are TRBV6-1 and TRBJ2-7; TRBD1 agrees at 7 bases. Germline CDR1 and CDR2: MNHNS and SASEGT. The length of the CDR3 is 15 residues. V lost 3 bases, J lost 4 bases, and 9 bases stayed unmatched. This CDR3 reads CASSERPQGIYEQYF. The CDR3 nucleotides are TGTGCCAGCAGTGAGAGACCACAGGGGATTTACGAGCAGTACTTC.

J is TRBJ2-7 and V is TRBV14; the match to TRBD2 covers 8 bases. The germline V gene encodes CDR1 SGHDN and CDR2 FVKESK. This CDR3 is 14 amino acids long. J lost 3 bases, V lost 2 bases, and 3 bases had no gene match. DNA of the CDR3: TGTGCCAGCAGCCAATCCGGGACTAGCTACGAGCAGTACTTC. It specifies CASSQSGTSYEQYF.

The CDR3 loop reads CATSRAGQYNEQFF. CDR3 sequence (DNA): TGTGCCACCAGCAGAGCGGGACAGTACAATGAGCAGTTCTTC. The chain combines TRBV15 with TRBJ2-1, with 7 bases lining up with TRBD1. Germline-derived CDR1 and CDR2 are LNHNV and YYDKDF (reference sequence). The ends lost 1 base at V and 4 bases at J; junction bases unmatched: 1. The CDR3 spans 14 residues. The whole variable domain, remainder taken from reference TRBV15 and TRBJ2-1, is DAMVIQNPRYQVTQFGKPVTLSCSQTLNHNVMYWYQQKSSQAPKLLFHYYDKDFNNEADTPDNFQSRRPNTSFCFLDIRSPGLGDTAMYLCATSRAGQYNEQFFGPGTRLTVL.

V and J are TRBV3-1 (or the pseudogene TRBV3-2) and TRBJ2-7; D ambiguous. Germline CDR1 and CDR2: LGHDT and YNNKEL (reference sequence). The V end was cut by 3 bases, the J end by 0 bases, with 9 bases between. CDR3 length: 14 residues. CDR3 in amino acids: CASSHSAGSYEQYF. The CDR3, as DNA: TGTGCCAGCAGCCACTCCGCAGGCTCCTACGAGCAGTACTTC.